This TCR beta chain was found in a study of shared clonotypes between healthy human individuals. Study outcomes and limitations: Donor clonotype sharing was expected to depend on sequencing depth.

CD45RO-negative cells were positively selected for CCR7, leaving out terminally differentiated effector memory CD45RA+ cells. V shed 1 base and J shed 0 bases, with 4 bases lying between them. CDR1 and CDR2 from the germline V gene are SGHDT and YYEEEE. The length of the CDR3 is 13 residues. The assay was immunoSEQ multiplex PCR, and TCRdb's table has in-frame clones only and misses some. Of about 2.2 million clones in the sample, about 94% are singletons; the top ten hold less than 2%. This clone was observed a single time. Its specificity is unknown. The gene calls are TRBV5-6 and TRBJ1-1; D is unclear. Sequenced: naive CD8+ T cells from PBMCs. This clonotype was sampled from a man between 18 and 29 years old in good health. Some clones in this sample may be carry-over from other donors' samples. CDR3 coding DNA: TGTGCCAGCAGCTTGCCCATGAACACTGAAGCTTTCTTT. Encoded protein: CASSLPMNTEAFF.